The 28 T cell receptor beta chains below were found in one sample sequenced in a study of blood T cell repertoires in COVID-19. The data were produced by immunoSEQ multiplex PCR, yet TCRdb's version contains in-frame clones alone and is incomplete. Of some 200,000 clones in the sample, 84% were seen once. The sample comprised peripheral blood. The source is an elderly woman with active or convalescent COVID-19.

This clone was found once. The DNA of the CDR3 is TGTGCCAGCAGTTATAGTCCTAGCGCTAATCCGTCTGGGGCCAACGTCCTGACTTTC. Translation gives CASSYSPSANPSGANVLTF. V is TRBV6-2 or TRBV6-3 and J is TRBJ2-6; perhaps TRBD2 as D (6 bases). CDR1 is MNHEY, CDR2 SVGEGT, per germline. This CDR3 is built from 19 residues. Trimming removed 3 bases at V and 1 base at J, with 19 bases between.

This clone was counted between two and nine times. CDR3 coding DNA: TGTGCCAGCAGCCTCCAGGAGGGGCGGGTCTTAGCAGATACGCAGTATTTT. Its translation: CASSLQEGRVLADTQYF. J is TRBJ2-3 and V is TRBV9; perhaps TRBD2 as D (6 bases). The ends were cut back, 4 bases at V and 4 bases at J, with 22 bases in the middle. This CDR3 is 17 amino acids long. CDR1 is SGDLS and CDR2 is YYNGEE in the germline V gene.

This clone was detected a few times. The rearrangement uses TRBV7-2 and TRBJ2-2, with D unresolved. V gave up 5 bases and J gave up 1 base, with 11 bases separating them. The length of the CDR3 is 15 residues. Germline-derived CDR1 and CDR2 are SGHTA and FQGNSA. CDR3 sequence: CASSRVERNTGELFF. CDR3 bases: TGTGCCAGCAGCCGCGTAGAGCGGAACACCGGGGAGCTGTTTTTT.

J is TRBJ1-3 and V is TRBV19; a possible D gene is TRBD1 (5 bases). Trimming left V 7 bases short and J 0 bases short, with 13 bases between. The CDR3 runs 15 residues. From germline, CDR1 is LNHDA and CDR2 SQIVND (reference sequence). DNA for the CDR3: TGTGCCAGTACTATGGGACTGAACTCTGGAAACACCATATATTTT. Protein sequence: CASTMGLNSGNTIYF. Variable domain in full (rest from reference TRBV19 and TRBJ1-3): DGGITQSPKYLFRKEGQNVTLSCEQNLNHDAMYWYRQDPGQGLRLIYYSQIVNDFQKGDIAEGYSVSREKKESFPLTVTSAQKNPTAFYLCASTMGLNSGNTIYFGEGSWLTVV.

J is TRBJ2-5 and V is TRBV2; TRBD1 is a possible D gene (5 bases). CDR3 length equals 14 residues. Trimming removed 8 bases at V and 1 base at J, with 14 bases between. In germline, CDR1 is SNHLY, CDR2 FYNNEI. The CDR3 nucleotides read TGTGCCAGCGGAAAGGGTCAGGGCCAAGAGACCCAGTACTTC. The encoded protein is CASGKGQGQETQYF.

This chain joins TRBV12-3 or TRBV12-4 and TRBJ1-2; TRBD1 is a possible D gene (6 bases). Trimming took 2 bases from V and 8 from J, leaving 12 bases between them. The CDR3 runs 13 residues. CDR3 nucleotides: TGTGCCAGCAGTTTACCCTCAAGGGGGGGCTACACCTTC. Amino acids: CASSLPSRGGYTF.

The chain employs TRBV7-8 and TRBJ1-2; tentatively, D is TRBD1 (6 bases). The germline V gene has CDR1 SGHVS and CDR2 FQNEAQ. Trimming left V 4 bases short and J 9 bases short, with 18 bases between. This CDR3 comprises 14 residues. The CDR3 is CASSSTGGARSYTF. Here the CDR3 DNA reads TGTGCCAGCAGCTCCACTGGGGGGGCGAGGAGCTACACCTTC.

To note about this clone: Other DNA variants within this sample encode the same CDR3. The CDR3 DNA is TGCGCCAGCAGCCAAGATCGGGGACAGTCATCCTACGAGCAGTACTTC. Translation: CASSQDRGQSSYEQYF. V usage is TRBV4-3 and J usage is TRBJ2-7; 7 positions match TRBD1. The ends lost 0 bases at V and 1 base at J; junction bases unmatched: 6. The CDR3 consists of 16 residues. CDR1 LGHNA and CDR2 YSLEER come from the germline V gene.

The CDR3 DNA is TGTGCCAGCAGTGCTACAGGGAGATCCTATAATTCACCCCTCCACTTT. Translation: CASSATGRSYNSPLHF. The gene calls are TRBV25-1 and TRBJ1-6; a possible D gene is TRBD1 (6 bases). Germline lookup yields CDR1 MGHDK and CDR2 SYGVNS. V dropped 4 bases and J dropped 1 base, with 11 bases sitting between them. This CDR3 is built from 16 residues. Together with reference TRBV25-1 and TRBJ1-6, the CDR3 gives the full variable domain: EADIYQTPRYLVIGTGKKITLECSQTMGHDKMYWYQQDPGMELHLIHYSYGVNSTEKGDLSSESTVSRIRTEHFPLTLESARPSHTSQYLCASSATGRSYNSPLHFGNGTRLTVT.

This chain joins TRBV27 and TRBJ2-7; TRBD2 agrees at 9 bases. The CDR3 extends over 15 amino acids. Trimming at V came to 8 bases and at J to 2 bases, leaving 10 bases not matched to a gene. Germline lookup yields CDR1 MNHEY and CDR2 SMNVEV (reference sequence). The CDR3 bases are TGTGCCAGCGCGTCAACGGGACTAGCCCCCTACGAGCAGTACTTC. Its translation is CASASTGLAPYEQYF.

This clone was seen once. The chain links TRBV5-6 to TRBJ2-3; D gene uncertain. This CDR3 has 15 amino acids. V lost 0 bases, J lost 0 bases, and 8 bases lay in between. CDR1 and CDR2 from the germline V gene are SGHDT and YYEEEE. The CDR3 loop reads CASSLAPSSTDTQYF. DNA for the CDR3: TGTGCCAGCAGCTTGGCCCCTTCTAGCACAGATACGCAGTATTTT. Together with reference TRBV5-6 and TRBJ2-3, the CDR3 gives the full variable domain: DAGVTQSPTHLIKTRGQQVTLRCSPKSGHDTVSWYQQALGQGPQFIFQYYEEEERQRGNFPDRFSGHQFPNYSSELNVNALLLGDSALYLCASSLAPSSTDTQYFGPGTRLTVL.

Points on this clone: The same CDR3 is also encoded by other DNA sequences in this sample. The V gene is TRBV10-3, the J gene TRBJ1-2, with a weak D call TRBD1 (5 bases). Trimming took off 6 bases at V and 5 bases at J, with 13 bases between the two ends. Germline V lookup: CDR1 ENHRY, CDR2 SYGVKD. The CDR3 has 13 amino acids. In nucleotides, the CDR3 is TGTGCCATCAGCCCCAGCAGGGAATATGGCTACACCTTC. Amino acids: CAISPSREYGYTF.

The count of this clone is one. The rearrangement uses TRBV19 and TRBJ2-1; D is perhaps TRBD2 (5 bases). The ends were cut back, 2 bases at V and 4 bases at J, with 12 bases in the middle. Germline V gene lookup returns CDR1 LNHDA and CDR2 SQIVND (reference sequence). The CDR3 spans 15 residues. The CDR3 loop reads CASSISRWRYNEQFF. In nucleotides, the CDR3 is TGTGCCAGTAGTATAAGTAGGTGGAGGTACAATGAGCAGTTCTTC.

In nucleotides, the CDR3 is TGTGCCAGCAGTTACTCGAGGGACTCTGGAAACACCATATATTTT. Translated: CASSYSRDSGNTIYF. This chain uses TRBV6-5 with TRBJ1-3, with D hard to call. There are 15 residues in the CDR3. V was pared by 0 bases and J by 0 bases, with 6 bases between. CDR1 and CDR2 (germline): MNHEY, SVGAGI.

This chain joins TRBV28 and TRBJ1-5; TRBD1 matches at 9 bases. There are 15 residues in the CDR3. The ends lost 6 bases at V and 6 bases at J; junction bases unmatched: 9. CDR1 is MDHEN, CDR2 SYDVKM, per germline. The CDR3 sequence: CASRSSGTGIQPQHF. CDR3 DNA: TGTGCCAGCAGATCCTCCGGGACAGGGATTCAGCCCCAGCATTTT.

This clone has a single count. The rearrangement links TRBV28 to TRBJ1-5, with D tentatively TRBD1 (5 bases). Trimming shortened V by 11 bases and J by 6 bases, and 14 bases separated the two germline ends. The CDR3 spans 12 residues. From germline, CDR1 is MDHEN and CDR2 SYDVKM. This CDR3 reads CASAGNRQPQHF. Written as DNA, the CDR3 is TGTGCCTCGGCAGGGAACCGTCAGCCCCAGCATTTT. Full variable domain (rest looked up from reference TRBV28 and TRBJ1-5): DVKVTQSSRYLVKRTGEKVFLECVQDMDHENMFWYRQDPGLGLRLIYFSYDVKMKEKGDIPEGYSVSREKKERFSLILESASTNQTSMYLCASAGNRQPQHFGDGTRLSIL.

The V and J genes are TRBV28 and TRBJ1-2; 7 bases match TRBD1. The germline V gene has CDR1 MDHEN and CDR2 SYDVKM. J gave up 8 bases and V 3 bases, and 9 bases lay outside the gene matches. The CDR3 has 14 amino acids. CDR3 DNA sequence: TGTGCCAGCAGTTTGGACAGGTATTTCGGCGGCTACACCTTC. Protein sequence: CASSLDRYFGGYTF.

The V call is TRBV2, the J call TRBJ2-5; D perhaps matches TRBD2 (5 bases). The CDR3 loop spans 16 amino acids. V was trimmed by 3 bases and J by 0 bases, leaving 14 bases between them. Per the germline V gene, CDR1 is SNHLY and CDR2 is FYNNEI. The CDR3: CASSESIVGDQETQYF. CDR3 coding DNA: TGTGCCAGCAGTGAGTCTATTGTCGGGGACCAAGAGACCCAGTACTTC. Complete variable domain (other parts from reference TRBV2 and TRBJ2-5): EPEVTQTPSHQVTQMGQEVILRCVPISNHLYFYWYRQILGQKVEFLVSFYNNEISEKSEIFDDQFSVERPDGSNFTLKIRSTKLEDSAMYFCASSESIVGDQETQYFGPGTRLLVL.

The gene calls are TRBV5-1 and TRBJ2-6, with D perhaps matching TRBD2 (5 bases). Trimming removed 4 bases at V and 2 bases at J, with 10 bases between. The CDR3 is 15 amino acids. Germline CDR1 SGHRS, CDR2 YFSETQ. As DNA, the CDR3 is TGCGCCAGCAGCCTAGGGAGTCCTGGGGCCAACGTCCTGACTTTC. Its protein is CASSLGSPGANVLTF.

This clone showed up just a few times. The chain recombines TRBV18 with TRBJ2-1; 8 bases fit TRBD2. V shed 3 bases and J 3 bases; nucleotides not matched to a gene: 1. This CDR3 has 14 residues. Germline assignment: CDR1 KGHSH and CDR2 LQKENI. CDR3 coding DNA: TGTGCCAGCTCACCCGGGACTAGCTACAATGAGCAGTTCTTC. It translates to CASSPGTSYNEQFF.

The chain couples TRBV28 to TRBJ2-1, with D perhaps matching TRBD1 (6 bases). CDR3 length: 16 residues. Germline V gene sequence: CDR1 MDHEN, CDR2 SYDVKM. The V gene lost 5 bases and the J gene lost 3 bases, with 17 bases spanning the gap. This CDR3 reads CASSPRGQRDYNEQFF. The CDR3 DNA reads as TGTGCCAGCAGTCCTCGGGGACAACGTGACTACAATGAGCAGTTCTTC. Variable domain in full (rest from reference TRBV28 and TRBJ2-1): DVKVTQSSRYLVKRTGEKVFLECVQDMDHENMFWYRQDPGLGLRLIYFSYDVKMKEKGDIPEGYSVSREKKERFSLILESASTNQTSMYLCASSPRGQRDYNEQFFGPGTRLTVL.

The chain is built from TRBV11-1 and TRBJ1-2, with 8 bases fitting TRBD1. Unmatched junction bases numbered 2, after V lost 5 bases and J lost 3 bases. CDR1 and CDR2 (germline): SGHAT, FQDESV (reference sequence). The CDR3 runs 13 residues. CDR3 sequence (DNA): TGTGCCAGCAGCCCGGACAGGGACTATGGCTACACCTTC. Amino acid sequence: CASSPDRDYGYTF.

The J gene is TRBJ1-2, the V gene TRBV19, with TRBD1 identical over 10 bases. CDR1 LNHDA and CDR2 SQIVND come from the germline V gene (reference sequence). The junction had 12 bases not matched to a gene; V was cut back by 5 bases and J by 6 bases. This CDR3 has 16 residues. The CDR3 sequence: CASSPSWDRGLDGYTF. The CDR3 DNA sequence: TGTGCCAGTAGTCCCTCGTGGGACAGGGGTTTAGATGGCTACACCTTC.

This rearrangement joins TRBV5-1 to TRBJ2-4, with D tentatively TRBD1 (6 bases). Trimming removed 0 bases at V and 5 bases at J, with 9 bases between. This CDR3 spans 14 amino acids. Germline-derived CDR1 and CDR2 are SGHRS and YFSETQ. DNA of the CDR3: TGCGCCAGCAGCTTGGCTTCAGGGGAAAACATTCAGTACTTC. It specifies CASSLASGENIQYF.

There are a few counts of this clone. The chain uses TRBV7-9 and TRBJ1-4; no reliable D call. The CDR3 totals 14 residues. Germline lookup yields CDR1 SEHNR and CDR2 FQNEAQ (reference sequence). V was shortened by 1 base and J by 7 bases, with 10 bases between the two germline ends. Here the CDR3 DNA reads TGTGCCAGCAGCTTAGTCCGGGGTACTGAAAAACTGTTTTTT. Protein sequence: CASSLVRGTEKLFF.

V usage is TRBV2 and J usage is TRBJ2-2, with 9 bases lining up with TRBD2. The CDR3 is made up of 17 amino acids. Looked up from germline, CDR1 is SNHLY and CDR2 is FYNNEI. The V gene end was trimmed by 2 bases and the J gene end by 7 bases; junction bases not matched to a gene: 11. The CDR3 coding sequence is TGTGCCAGCAGTGAAACGGTACGGCGGGGGGGCCACGGGGAGCTGTTTTTT. This sequence encodes CASSETVRRGGHGELFF.

The CDR3 loop is CAASRTGQETQYF. DNA of the CDR3: TGTGCCGCATCCAGGACAGGACAAGAGACCCAGTACTTC. The genes are TRBV19 and TRBJ2-5, with 7 nucleotides matching TRBD1. The CDR3 contains 13 residues. V lost 11 bases and J lost 2; bases outside the gene matches: 8. Germline CDR1 reads LNHDA; CDR2 reads SQIVND (reference sequence).

V is TRBV5-1 and J is TRBJ2-1; possible D gene TRBD2, 5 bases. Germline V CDR1 and CDR2: SGHRS, YFSETQ. The CDR3 runs 15 residues. Trimming stripped 4 bases from V and 0 bases from J, with 11 bases between. CDR3 amino acids: CASSPDWSSYNEQFF. The CDR3 DNA reads as TGCGCCAGCAGCCCGGACTGGAGCTCCTACAATGAGCAGTTCTTC.